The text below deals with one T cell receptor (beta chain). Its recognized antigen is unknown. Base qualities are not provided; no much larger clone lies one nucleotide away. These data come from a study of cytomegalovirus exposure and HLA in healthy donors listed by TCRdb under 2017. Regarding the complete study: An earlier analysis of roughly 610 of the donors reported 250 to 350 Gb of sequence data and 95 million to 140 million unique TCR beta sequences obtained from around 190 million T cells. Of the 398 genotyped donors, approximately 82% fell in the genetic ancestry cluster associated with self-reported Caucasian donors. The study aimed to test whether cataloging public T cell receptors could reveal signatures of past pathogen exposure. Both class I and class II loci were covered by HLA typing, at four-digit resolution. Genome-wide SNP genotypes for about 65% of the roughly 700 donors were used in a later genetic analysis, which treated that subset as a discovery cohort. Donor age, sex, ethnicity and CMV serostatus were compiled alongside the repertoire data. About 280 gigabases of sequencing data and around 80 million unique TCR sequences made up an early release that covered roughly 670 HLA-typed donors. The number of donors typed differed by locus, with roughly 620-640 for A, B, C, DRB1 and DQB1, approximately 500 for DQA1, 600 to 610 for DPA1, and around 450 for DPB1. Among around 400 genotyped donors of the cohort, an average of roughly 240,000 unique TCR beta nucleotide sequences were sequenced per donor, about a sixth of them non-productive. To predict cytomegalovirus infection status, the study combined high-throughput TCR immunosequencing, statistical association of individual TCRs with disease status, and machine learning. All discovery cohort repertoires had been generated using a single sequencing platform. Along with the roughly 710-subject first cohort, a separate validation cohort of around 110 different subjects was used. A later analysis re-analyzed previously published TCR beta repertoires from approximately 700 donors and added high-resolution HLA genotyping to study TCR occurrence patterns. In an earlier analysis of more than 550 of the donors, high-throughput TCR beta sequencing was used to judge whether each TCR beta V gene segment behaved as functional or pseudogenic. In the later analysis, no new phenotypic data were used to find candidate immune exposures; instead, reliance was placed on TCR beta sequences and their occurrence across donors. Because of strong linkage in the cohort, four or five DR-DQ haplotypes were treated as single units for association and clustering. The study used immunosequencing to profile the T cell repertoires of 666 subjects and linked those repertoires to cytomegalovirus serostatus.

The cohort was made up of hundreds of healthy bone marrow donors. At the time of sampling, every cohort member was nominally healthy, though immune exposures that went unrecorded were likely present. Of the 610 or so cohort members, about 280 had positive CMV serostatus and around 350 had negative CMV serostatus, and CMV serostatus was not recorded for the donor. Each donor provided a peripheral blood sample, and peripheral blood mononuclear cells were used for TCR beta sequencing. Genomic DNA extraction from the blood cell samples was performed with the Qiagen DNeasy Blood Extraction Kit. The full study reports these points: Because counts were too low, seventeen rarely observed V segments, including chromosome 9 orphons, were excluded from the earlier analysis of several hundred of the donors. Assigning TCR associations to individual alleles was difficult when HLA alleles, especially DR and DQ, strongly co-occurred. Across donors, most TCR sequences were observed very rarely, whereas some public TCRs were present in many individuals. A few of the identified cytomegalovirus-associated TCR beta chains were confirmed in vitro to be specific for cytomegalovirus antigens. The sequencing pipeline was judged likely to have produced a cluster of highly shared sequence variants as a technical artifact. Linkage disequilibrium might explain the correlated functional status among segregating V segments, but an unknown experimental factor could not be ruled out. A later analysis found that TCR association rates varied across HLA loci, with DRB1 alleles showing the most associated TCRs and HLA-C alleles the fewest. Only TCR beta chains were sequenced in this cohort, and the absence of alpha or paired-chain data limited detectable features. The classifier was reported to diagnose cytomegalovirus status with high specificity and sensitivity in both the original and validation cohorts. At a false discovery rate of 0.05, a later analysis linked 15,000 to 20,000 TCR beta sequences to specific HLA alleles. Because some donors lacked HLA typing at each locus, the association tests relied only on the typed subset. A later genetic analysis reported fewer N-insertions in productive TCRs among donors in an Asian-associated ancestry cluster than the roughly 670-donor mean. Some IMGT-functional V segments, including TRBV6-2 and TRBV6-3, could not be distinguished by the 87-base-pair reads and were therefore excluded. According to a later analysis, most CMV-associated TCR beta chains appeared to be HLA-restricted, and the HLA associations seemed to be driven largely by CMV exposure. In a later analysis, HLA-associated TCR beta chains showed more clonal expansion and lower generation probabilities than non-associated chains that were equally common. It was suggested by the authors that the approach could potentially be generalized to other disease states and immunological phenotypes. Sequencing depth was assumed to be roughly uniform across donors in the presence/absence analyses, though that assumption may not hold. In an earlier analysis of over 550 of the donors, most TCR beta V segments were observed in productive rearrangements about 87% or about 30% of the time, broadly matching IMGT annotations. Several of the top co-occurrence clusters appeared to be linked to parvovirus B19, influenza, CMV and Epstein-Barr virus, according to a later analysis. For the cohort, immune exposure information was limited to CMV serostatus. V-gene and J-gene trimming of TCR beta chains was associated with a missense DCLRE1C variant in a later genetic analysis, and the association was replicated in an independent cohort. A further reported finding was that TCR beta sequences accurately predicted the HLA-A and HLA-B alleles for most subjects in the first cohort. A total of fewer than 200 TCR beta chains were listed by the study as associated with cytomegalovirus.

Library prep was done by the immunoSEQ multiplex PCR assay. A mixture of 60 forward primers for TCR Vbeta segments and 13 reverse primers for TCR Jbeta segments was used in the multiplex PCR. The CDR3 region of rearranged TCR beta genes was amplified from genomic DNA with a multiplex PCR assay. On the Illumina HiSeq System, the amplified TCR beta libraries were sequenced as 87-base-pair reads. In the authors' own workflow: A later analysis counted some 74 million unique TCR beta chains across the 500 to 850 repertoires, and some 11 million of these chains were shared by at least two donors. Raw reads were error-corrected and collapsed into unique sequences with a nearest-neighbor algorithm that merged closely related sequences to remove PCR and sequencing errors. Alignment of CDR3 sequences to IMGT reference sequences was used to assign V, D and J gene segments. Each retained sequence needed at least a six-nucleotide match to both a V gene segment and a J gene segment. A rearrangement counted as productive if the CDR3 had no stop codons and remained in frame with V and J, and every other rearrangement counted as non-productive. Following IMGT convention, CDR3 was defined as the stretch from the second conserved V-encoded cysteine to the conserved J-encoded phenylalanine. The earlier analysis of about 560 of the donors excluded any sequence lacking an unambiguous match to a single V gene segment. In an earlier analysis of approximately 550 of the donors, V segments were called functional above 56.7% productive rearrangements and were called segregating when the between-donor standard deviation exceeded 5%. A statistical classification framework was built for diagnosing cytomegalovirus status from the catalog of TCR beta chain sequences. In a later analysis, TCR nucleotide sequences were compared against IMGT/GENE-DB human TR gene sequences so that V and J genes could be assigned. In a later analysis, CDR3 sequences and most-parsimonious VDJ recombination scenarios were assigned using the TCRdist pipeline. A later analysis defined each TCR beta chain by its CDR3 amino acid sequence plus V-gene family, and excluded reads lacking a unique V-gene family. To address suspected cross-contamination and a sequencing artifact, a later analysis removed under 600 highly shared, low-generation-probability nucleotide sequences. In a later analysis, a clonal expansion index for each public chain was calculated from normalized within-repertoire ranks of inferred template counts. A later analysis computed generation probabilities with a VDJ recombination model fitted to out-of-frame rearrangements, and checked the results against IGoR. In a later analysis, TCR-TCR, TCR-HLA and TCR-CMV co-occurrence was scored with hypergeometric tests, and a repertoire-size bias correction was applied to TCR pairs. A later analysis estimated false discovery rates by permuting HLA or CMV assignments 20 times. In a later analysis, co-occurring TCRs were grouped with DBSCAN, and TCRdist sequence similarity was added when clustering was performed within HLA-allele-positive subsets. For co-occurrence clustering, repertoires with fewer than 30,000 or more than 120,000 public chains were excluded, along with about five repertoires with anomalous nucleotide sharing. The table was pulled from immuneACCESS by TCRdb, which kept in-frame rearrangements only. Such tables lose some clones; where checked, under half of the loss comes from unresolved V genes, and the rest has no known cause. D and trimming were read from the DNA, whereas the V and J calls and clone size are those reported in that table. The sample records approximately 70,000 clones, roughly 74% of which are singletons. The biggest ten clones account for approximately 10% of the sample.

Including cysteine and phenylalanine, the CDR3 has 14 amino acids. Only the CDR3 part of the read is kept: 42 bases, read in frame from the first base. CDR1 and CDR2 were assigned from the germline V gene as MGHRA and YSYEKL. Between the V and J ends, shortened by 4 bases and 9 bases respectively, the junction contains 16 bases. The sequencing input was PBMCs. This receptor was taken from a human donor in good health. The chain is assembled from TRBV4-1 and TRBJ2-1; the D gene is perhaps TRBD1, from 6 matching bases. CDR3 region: CASSLGQRESEQFF. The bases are TGCGCCAGCAGCCTCGGACAGAGAGAAAGTGAGCAGTTCTTC.